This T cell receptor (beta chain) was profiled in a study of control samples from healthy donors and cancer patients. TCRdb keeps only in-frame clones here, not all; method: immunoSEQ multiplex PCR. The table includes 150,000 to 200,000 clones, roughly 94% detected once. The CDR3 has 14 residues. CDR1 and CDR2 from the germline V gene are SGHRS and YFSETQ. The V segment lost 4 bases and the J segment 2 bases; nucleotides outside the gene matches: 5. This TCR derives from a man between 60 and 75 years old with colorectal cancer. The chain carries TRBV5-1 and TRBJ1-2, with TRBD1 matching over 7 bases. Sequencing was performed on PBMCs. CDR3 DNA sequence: TGCGCCAGCAGCGGGTCGACAGGGAACTATGGCTACACCTTC. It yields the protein CASSGSTGNYGYTF.